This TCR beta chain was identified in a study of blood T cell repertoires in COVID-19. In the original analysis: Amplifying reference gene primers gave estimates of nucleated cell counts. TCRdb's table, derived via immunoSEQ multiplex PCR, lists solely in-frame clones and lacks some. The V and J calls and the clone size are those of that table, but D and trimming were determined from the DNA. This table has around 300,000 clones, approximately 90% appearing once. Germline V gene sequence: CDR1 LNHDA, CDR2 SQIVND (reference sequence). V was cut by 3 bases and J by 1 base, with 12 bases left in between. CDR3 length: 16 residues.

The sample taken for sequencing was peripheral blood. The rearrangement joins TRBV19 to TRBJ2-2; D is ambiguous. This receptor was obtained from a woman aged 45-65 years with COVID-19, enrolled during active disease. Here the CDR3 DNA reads TGTGCCAGTAGTATGTGGCTAGTCAAGAACACCGGGGAGCTGTTTTTT. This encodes CASSMWLVKNTGELFF.